One and the same sample provided the 14 T cell receptor beta chains below, sequenced in a study of shared clonotypes between healthy human individuals (dated by TCRdb to 2019 to 2021). The library was built by means of the immunoSEQ multiplex PCR assay. TCRdb retrieved this table from immuneACCESS and kept in-frame rearrangements only. Not all clones are present; in checked studies, unresolved V genes account for under half, and no reason is known for the remainder. The sample table holds 1.5 million to 2.5 million clones, of which about 95% were seen once. The top ten constitute around 1% of the sample. CD8 naive samples consisted of CD45RO-negative cells that were positively selected for CCR7, yielding a CD45RA+CCR7+ population without TemRA cells. Sequenced material: naive CD8+ T cells sorted from blood. The cell subset or site tag for this specimen amounts to: CD45RA+CCR7+. These receptors all stem from a young man in good health.

The chain uses TRBV7-2 and TRBJ2-7, with 8 bases aligning to TRBD2. Looked up from germline, CDR1 is SGHTA and CDR2 is FQGNSA. The CDR3 consists of 14 residues. The V segment lost 3 bases and the J segment 4 bases; nucleotides outside the gene matches: 5. The CDR3 DNA reads as TGTGCCAGCAGCTTTGGAGCGGGAGTATACGAGCAGTACTTC. Translated, it gives CASSFGAGVYEQYF.

In DNA form, the CDR3 reads TGCGCCAGCAGCCAAGTGACAGGGGTGAGCTATGGCTACACCTTC. Translated: CASSQVTGVSYGYTF. This chain links TRBV4-1 with TRBJ1-2; 8 positions agree with TRBD1. V gave up 1 base and J gave up 4 bases; unmatched junction bases: 5. CDR1 is MGHRA and CDR2 is YSYEKL in the germline V gene. The CDR3 runs to 15 residues.

The J gene is TRBJ2-2, the V gene TRBV29-1, with 7 positions matching TRBD2. The V gene's germline CDR1 is SQVTM and CDR2 ANQGSEA. With V trimmed by 4 bases and J by 8 bases, 4 bases remained unmatched. The CDR3 spans 12 residues. DNA for the CDR3: TGCAGCGTTGGGGGCGGGAGTGGGGAGCTGTTTTTT. Protein product: CSVGGGSGELFF.

The rearrangement links TRBV9 to TRBJ2-7; D may be TRBD1 (7 bases). The CDR3 covers 16 residues. In germline, CDR1 is SGDLS, CDR2 YYNGEE. Trimming left V 0 bases short and J 7 bases short, with 20 bases between. CDR3 residues: CASSVVPTGRLGEQYF. The CDR3 nucleotides read TGTGCCAGCAGCGTAGTCCCGACAGGGAGGTTGGGGGAGCAGTACTTC.

The chain combines TRBV2 with TRBJ2-1; 7 bases fit TRBD2. This CDR3 comprises 14 residues. Germline V gene sequence: CDR1 SNHLY, CDR2 FYNNEI. With 6 bases clipped from V and 7 bases from J, the junction kept 9 bases outside the gene matches. CDR3 nucleotide sequence: TGTGCCAGCAGCGCCGGCGGCGGGAGTAATGAGCAGTTCTTC. It is translated as CASSAGGGSNEQFF.

The gene calls are TRBV2 and TRBJ1-3; possible D gene TRBD1, 5 bases. Germline V gene lookup returns CDR1 SNHLY and CDR2 FYNNEI. This CDR3 spans 14 amino acids. Trimming removed 4 bases from V and 3 bases from J, with 10 bases in between. As DNA, the CDR3 is TGTGCCAGCAGTGTTGGGGGAGGTGGAAACACCATATATTTT. Translated, it gives CASSVGGGGNTIYF.

The rearrangement joins TRBV28 to TRBJ2-1; D is possibly TRBD1 (6 bases). Germline V CDR1 and CDR2: MDHEN, SYDVKM. This CDR3 has 15 amino acids. Trimming removed 6 bases at V and 3 bases at J, with 15 bases between. This CDR3 is CASSLRGLGYNEQFF. In DNA form, the CDR3 reads TGTGCCAGCAGCCTCAGGGGTTTGGGCTACAATGAGCAGTTCTTC.

The count of this clone is one. J is TRBJ1-1 and V is TRBV25-1; TRBD1 matches 9 bases. The CDR3 covers 16 residues. CDR1 is MGHDK and CDR2 is SYGVNS in the germline V gene. With 5 bases clipped from V and 7 bases from J, the junction kept 14 bases outside the gene matches. The CDR3 region is CASSSWTGEGQGEAFF. CDR3 nucleotides: TGTGCCAGCAGTTCCTGGACAGGGGAAGGTCAGGGTGAAGCTTTCTTT. Looking up the rest from reference TRBV25-1 and TRBJ1-1 gives the full variable domain: EADIYQTPRYLVIGTGKKITLECSQTMGHDKMYWYQQDPGMELHLIHYSYGVNSTEKGDLSSESTVSRIRTEHFPLTLESARPSHTSQYLCASSSWTGEGQGEAFFGQGTRLTVV.

The CDR3 loop is CASSTTVSLYNEQFF. CDR3 DNA sequence: TGTGCCAGCAGCACAACAGTCAGCCTCTACAATGAGCAGTTCTTC. The chain has TRBV7-9 and TRBJ2-1; D uncertain. The V gene's germline CDR1 is SEHNR and CDR2 FQNEAQ (reference sequence). The ends were cut back, 5 bases at V and 3 bases at J, with 14 bases in the middle. There are 15 residues in the CDR3.

The rearrangement joins TRBV7-2 to TRBJ2-7, with D perhaps matching TRBD1 (6 bases). Germline V lookup: CDR1 SGHTA, CDR2 FQGNSA. This CDR3 spans 15 amino acids. Trimming removed 1 base at V and 2 bases at J, with 12 bases between. CDR3 protein: CASSLGQGYTYEQYF. CDR3 DNA sequence: TGTGCCAGCAGCTTAGGGCAGGGGTATACCTACGAGCAGTACTTC.

The chain joins TRBV4-1 to TRBJ1-1, with a possible D match to TRBD1 (5 bases). Germline loops: CDR1 MGHRA, CDR2 YSYEKL. The CDR3 runs to 16 residues. V lost 0 bases, J lost 0 bases, and 11 bases lay in between. Here the CDR3 reads CASSQERGRLNTEAFF. In DNA form, the CDR3 reads TGCGCCAGCAGCCAAGAAAGGGGCAGACTGAACACTGAAGCTTTCTTT.

The J gene is TRBJ2-1, the V gene TRBV29-1; possible D gene TRBD1, 6 bases. The length of the CDR3 is 16 residues. Looked up from germline, CDR1 is SQVTM and CDR2 is ANQGSEA. V was clipped by 6 bases and J by 5 bases, with 23 bases between them. DNA for the CDR3: TGCAGCGTCGAACATCTAATGACAGGCGATAACAATGAGCAGTTCTTC. Protein product: CSVEHLMTGDNNEQFF.

The V and J genes are TRBV4-1 and TRBJ2-7; TRBD2 aligns across 8 bases. The germline V gene encodes CDR1 MGHRA and CDR2 YSYEKL. This CDR3 comprises 17 residues. With V trimmed by 0 bases and J by 3 bases, 10 bases remained unmatched. CDR3 bases: TGCGCCAGCAGCCAAGATTGGGAAGCGGGAGCAGTCTACGAGCAGTACTTC. Translated, it gives CASSQDWEAGAVYEQYF.

This chain connects TRBV5-6 to TRBJ1-1; D unclear. CDR1 and CDR2 from the germline V gene are SGHDT and YYEEEE. The CDR3 has 14 amino acids. V lost 0 bases and J 11 bases, leaving 17 bases between the germline ends. For the CDR3, the DNA is TGTGCCAGCAGCTTGGGGTGGGAGGGCAGCAGGGCTTTCTTT. Its protein is CASSLGWEGSRAFF.